This T cell receptor beta chain came from a study of CD8 T cells in ankylosing spondylitis. This clonotype was detected a few times. Its antigen remains unknown. The CDR3 spans 13 residues. Trimming stripped 3 bases from V and 2 bases from J, with 8 bases between. Study-level points and caveats: Seven to nine highly homologous variants made up a TCR beta motif that seemed to typify ankylosing spondylitis blood.

5'-RACE, quantitative and with molecular barcodes, yielded the TCR beta libraries. TCRdb analysed the 5' RACE reads with MiXCR anew, one entry per CDR3 protein. The top ten clones hold about 0.6% of a sample with some 240,000 distinct CDR3 sequences, more than 20% of them seen once. The rearrangement links TRBV12-3 or TRBV12-4 to TRBJ2-7; D is uncertain. This TCR derives from a male donor with ankylosing spondylitis or in good health (not recorded which). Sequenced material: blood, either unsorted or a sorted T cell fraction (not recorded which). The chain's CDR3 is CASSFALTYEQYF. The CDR3 DNA reads TGTGCCAGCAGTTTTGCCCTAACCTACGAGCAGTACTTC.